The clone carrying this TCR beta chain was detected only once. Its antigen remains unidentified. Some clones are missing from TCRdb's copy, which holds only in-frame ones; the method was immunoSEQ multiplex PCR. This table holds fewer than 400,000 clones, 70% to 90% found once. Described treatment: some 20 received Ad26.COV2.S at low or high dose, single or two shots; about 5 received placebo; per-sample allocation not given. Each sample was drawn 63 days after the first injection (of vaccine or placebo). Donor was an adult aged 18-55 years in Boston. Built on an Ad26 vector, the vaccine expressed Wuhan-strain SARS-CoV-2 spike. The V gene's germline CDR1 is LNHNV and CDR2 YYDKDF (reference sequence). J lost 8 bases, V lost 3 bases, and 9 bases had no gene match. CDR3 length equals 15 residues. The data were taken from a study of Ad26.COV2.S vaccination and SARS-CoV-2 variants. Turning to the study itself: Donor participated within the Ad26.COV2.S arm of the COV1001 trial.

Study conclusions and caveats: Substantial post-vaccination breadth of spike-specific CD8+ and CD4+ T cell responses was reported.

The rearrangement links TRBV15 to TRBJ2-2, with 7 bases lining up with TRBD2. The sequencing here drew on peripheral blood, taken in a trial of Ad26.COV2.S vaccine versus placebo. This TCR was recovered from a person aged 18-65 years who received the Ad26.COV2.S COVID-19 vaccine or a placebo. The CDR3 loop is CATSSLRLAPGELFF. CDR3 coding DNA: TGTGCCACCAGCAGCCTCAGACTAGCTCCTGGGGAGCTGTTTTTT. Using reference TRBV15 and TRBJ2-2 for the parts outside the CDR3, the full variable domain is DAMVIQNPRYQVTQFGKPVTLSCSQTLNHNVMYWYQQKSSQAPKLLFHYYDKDFNNEADTPDNFQSRRPNTSFCFLDIRSPGLGDTAMYLCATSSLRLAPGELFFGEGSRLTVL.